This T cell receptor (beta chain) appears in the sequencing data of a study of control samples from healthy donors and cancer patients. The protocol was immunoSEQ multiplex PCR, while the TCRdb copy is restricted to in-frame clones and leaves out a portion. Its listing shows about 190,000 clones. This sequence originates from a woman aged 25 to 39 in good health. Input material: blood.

Here the CDR3 reads CASSPPGGLAGRRDEQFF. The DNA for the CDR3 is TGTGCCAGCTCACCACCCGGAGGACTAGCGGGTAGGAGAGATGAGCAGTTCTTC. The genes are TRBV18 and TRBJ2-1, with 11 nucleotides matching TRBD2. V lost 0 bases, J lost 8 bases, and 12 bases stayed unmatched. This CDR3 region has 18 residues. Germline V CDR1 and CDR2: KGHSH, LQKENI.